This T cell receptor beta chain was obtained from a study of blood T cell repertoires in COVID-19. Study overall: COVID-19 samples, acute and convalescent, were from the United States, Italy and Spain. Sources were T cells, B-cell-depleted T cells, or PBMCs; the material itself was cDNA or gDNA.

V shed 4 bases and J shed 3 bases, with 13 bases lying between them. The germline CDR1 and CDR2 sequences are GTSNPN and SVGIG (reference sequence). The CDR3 spans 13 residues. Per the original methods: It was from reference gene primer amplification that nucleated cell counts were estimated. Profiling relied on immunoSEQ multiplex PCR, and the TCRdb table lists in-frame clones only, not all of them. Clone size and the V and J calls come from that table; the DNA yielded D and trimming. The table lists about 180,000 clones, approximately 88% of them singletons, with 3.5% to 4.5% in the top ten. V usage is TRBV30 and J usage is TRBJ2-7, with D possibly being TRBD1 (6 bases). This receptor was obtained from a woman aged 30 to 39 with acute or convalescent COVID-19. Sequencing input: peripheral blood. CDR3: CAWNPQGRYEQYF. CDR3 bases: TGTGCCTGGAACCCTCAGGGGCGCTACGAGCAGTACTTC.